This record looks at one T cell receptor (beta chain) sequence and its context. Its antigen specificity is not known. No base quality values were provided; no much bigger clone lies one nucleotide off. This entry belongs to a study of technical replicates of blood from several donors (dated by TCRdb to about 2017). Libraries were built with the immunoSEQ multiplex PCR assay. Imported from immuneACCESS, the table was reduced by TCRdb to in-frame sequences with V and J called. These copies leave out some clones; in studies compared against another copy, an unresolved V gene accounts for under half, and the cause of the remainder is not known. Within this sample are some 66,000 clones, with more than 95% of them counted one time only. The ten largest clones take up approximately 0.17% of the sample. This receptor was taken from a human donor in good health. The sequencing input was T cells isolated from PBMCs.

The CDR3 amino acid sequence is: CASRRGSGGARETQYF. The nucleotide sequence reads TGTGCCAGCAGACGGGGAAGCGGGGGGGCCCGAGAGACCCAGTACTTC. The V gene is TRBV6-6 and the J gene is TRBJ2-5, and 10 junction bases match TRBD2. The germline V gene (reference sequence) specifies MNHNY as CDR1 and SVGAGI as CDR2. Including the terminal cysteine and phenylalanine, the CDR3 comprises 16 residues. CDR3 DNA only is kept here, 48 bases in frame from base 1. Trimming takes 6 bases off V and 4 bases off J; junction bases not matched to a gene: 11.